This TCR beta chain is drawn from a study of early T cells in non-severe SARS-CoV-2 infection. CDR1 and CDR2 from the germline V gene are LGHDT and YNNKEL (reference sequence). Trimming pared 0 bases from V and 1 base from J, leaving 12 bases between. CDR3 length equals 16 residues. A single record per CDR3 protein comes from TCRdb applying MiXCR to the 5' RACE reads. The data show some 61,000 distinct CDR3 sequences, about 10% seen once. There are a few counts of this clonotype. The sequenced material came from whole blood. The gene calls are TRBV3-1 and TRBJ1-1; D uncertain. The TCR sequence derives from an adult who was a healthcare worker with PCR-confirmed SARS-CoV-2 infection or an uninfected control (not recorded which). The CDR3: CASSQDRPISNTEAFF. The CDR3, as DNA: TGTGCCAGCAGCCAAGATCGCCCAATCTCGAACACTGAAGCTTTCTTT.